This T cell receptor (beta chain) appears in the sequencing data of a study of CD8 T cells in ankylosing spondylitis. General observations from the study: Characteristic, it appeared, of ankylosing spondylitis blood was a TCR beta motif of roughly 8 highly homologous variants.

Unmatched junction bases numbered 5, after V lost 4 bases and J lost 1 base. Germline CDR1 and CDR2: SGHRS and YFSETQ. The CDR3 covers 15 residues. Libraries of TCR beta came from quantitative 5'-RACE with molecular barcodes. TCRdb analysed the 5' RACE reads with MiXCR anew, one entry per CDR3 protein. This table has about 130,000 distinct CDR3 sequences, 7% appearing once. This clonotype was picked up many times. The antigen is not known. The sequenced sample consisted of blood, either unsorted or a sorted T cell fraction (not recorded which). The chain joins TRBV5-1 to TRBJ2-5, with 9 bases identical to TRBD2. The sequence derives from a male donor with ankylosing spondylitis or in good health (not recorded which). The CDR3 region has the DNA TGCGCCAGCAGCCGGGGACTAGCAATCCAAGAGACCCAGTACTTC. This gives the protein CASSRGLAIQETQYF.